This T cell receptor (beta chain) stems from a study of cytotoxic CD8 clonotypes in ibrutinib-treated CLL. Across the study: Samples yielded averages of some 250,000 productive templates and 94,082 productive rearrangements.

A word on this clone: Its antigen is not known.

Whole-study results and caveats: Sustained-remission and progressing patients had different sampling times. The clonality went up when patients responded to ibrutinib and dropped back toward baseline at progression.

The intended depth for sequencing was 1 in 200,000 to 1 in 1 million T cells. TCRdb's copy holds only in-frame clones and misses some; the assay was immunoSEQ multiplex PCR. Of 130,000 or so clones in the sample, 75% to 85% were seen once. The CDR3 totals 20 residues. With 2 bases clipped from V and 2 bases from J, the junction kept 10 bases outside the gene matches. The V call is TRBV23-1, the J call TRBJ2-3; the match to TRBD2 covers 16 bases. TRBV23-1 is reported as an ORF; its role is uncertain. This sequence originates from a human donor with chronic lymphocytic leukemia. The sample here was PBMCs, taken after 12 months of ibrutinib treatment. The CDR3 DNA reads TGCGCCAGCAGTCAAGTGGGACTAGCGGGAGGGTGGGGGCCCACAGATACGCAGTATTTT. Its protein product is CASSQVGLAGGWGPTDTQYF.